These T cell receptor beta chains were read from a single sample in a study of lymphopenia after photon versus proton radiotherapy. Sequencing used immunoSEQ multiplex PCR; TCRdb keeps in-frame clones, though not all of them. The table lists some 44,000 clones, under 85% of them singletons, with 24% in the top ten. Sequences were derived from peripheral blood, sampled from a patient treated with proton-based radiotherapy. The receptors shown here come from a woman aged 70-85 years with pancreatic cancer. The CDR3 runs from the conserved cysteine through the conserved F or W.

V gene	J gene	CDR3 protein
TRBV7-9	TRBJ1-6	CASSMRTSLGRLGSPLHF
TRBV11-3	TRBJ2-7	CASSLVSDKQYF
TRBV28	TRBJ1-2	CASSSPTRIYYGYTF
TRBV12-5	TRBJ1-4	CASGRDSGQRLFF
TRBV19	TRBJ1-1	CASSMGQVNTEAFF
TRBV10-3	TRBJ1-1	CAISDDRGFNTEAFF
TRBV19	TRBJ2-3	CASQQGATTDTQYF
TRBV6-5	TRBJ2-3	CAIRDSYTDTQYF
TRBV5-1	TRBJ1-6	CASSLEGNNSPLHF
TRBV5-6	TRBJ1-2	CASSLTGGNYGYTF
TRBV5-1	TRBJ2-1	CASSLGQSNEQFF
TRBV12-5	TRBJ2-1	CASGKVAGGPRSSYNEQFF
TRBV28	TRBJ2-7	CASNTLSGTGEQYF
TRBV30	TRBJ2-1	CAWSRGTSGRMLGNEQFF
TRBV25-1	TRBJ2-1	CASSEYGRVYNEQFF
TRBV28	TRBJ2-1	CASINSGSRNEQFF
TRBV28	TRBJ1-4	CASSPQQVTRFF
TRBV19	TRBJ2-1	CASRAWTGDYNEQFF
TRBV5-1	TRBJ2-3	CASSQTKATDTQYF
TRBV2	TRBJ2-2	CASSKDTGELFF
TRBV11-3	TRBJ1-3	CASSLDSGNSGNTIYF
TRBV6-1	TRBJ2-7	CASSEGIATSGIYEQYF
TRBV2	TRBJ2-2	CASSEVGSANTGELFF
TRBV18	TRBJ1-2	CASSPGLNYGYTF
TRBV13	TRBJ2-1	CASSFRGVGGLEQFF
TRBV7-2	TRBJ1-3	CASSSSHSGNTIYF
TRBV18	TRBJ2-7	CASSPRGLEEQYF
TRBV28	TRBJ1-1	CASSLGYRETEAFF
TRBV7-3	TRBJ2-1	CASSFRLAGNNEQFF
TRBV5-1	TRBJ2-1	CASSLEAIRNEQFF
TRBV19	TRBJ2-5	CASSIGLGRETQYF
TRBV6-1	TRBJ2-3	CASWLPRITDTQYF
TRBV9	TRBJ2-2	CASSPLTGGSTGELFF
TRBV2	TRBJ1-6	CASSTRATYNSPLHF
TRBV30	TRBJ2-7	CAWTLRPSGRAISHEQYF
TRBV15	TRBJ2-2	CATSSGLAGSSPLAGELFF
TRBV6-5	TRBJ2-2	CASSDGTVNTGELFF
TRBV7-7	TRBJ2-7	CASSLDRQHEQYF
TRBV15	TRBJ2-3	CATSRDQPDTQYF
TRBV5-5	TRBJ2-6	CASRRGQGANSGANVLTF
TRBV28	TRBJ1-5	CASSLLIGTGVYQPQHF
TRBV7-3	TRBJ2-7	CASSSAVRGEQYF
TRBV7-3	TRBJ2-4	CASSSVGQGENIQYF
TRBV5-4	TRBJ1-1	CASSPTGTEAFF
TRBV11-2	TRBJ1-4	CASSPLGITNEKLFF
TRBV9	TRBJ1-2	CASSVGGIYGYTF
TRBV29-1	TRBJ1-1	CSVARQNTEAFF
TRBV27	TRBJ1-2	CASSFGTGKPYGYTF
TRBV7-2	TRBJ2-7	CASSLAGQGASEQYF
TRBV5-4	TRBJ1-6	CASSVTGGWRNSPLHF
TRBV6-4	TRBJ2-3	CASSVEHSTDTQYF
TRBV30	TRBJ1-2	CAWSRLYGYTF
TRBV27	TRBJ1-3	CASTTQSGRAQCSGNTIYF
TRBV11-3	TRBJ2-7	CASKYSGGTGPYEQYF
TRBV7-9	TRBJ1-4	CASSSPGQLNEKLFF
TRBV19	TRBJ2-2	CASSIGLAGLSGELFF
TRBV27	TRBJ2-5	CASSAGNRGRETQYF
TRBV19	TRBJ2-3	CASSAGAGALRDTQYF
TRBV28	TRBJ1-4	CASSFRSGAPNEKLFF
TRBV5-1	TRBJ1-1	CASSRGFGGMNTEAFF